One and the same sample provided the 13 T cell receptor beta chains below, sequenced in a study of blood T cell repertoires in COVID-19 (dated by TCRdb to between 2020 and 2021). The method was the immunoSEQ multiplex PCR assay. TCRdb holds this immuneACCESS table with in-frame rearrangements only. Some clones are missing; in checked studies, unresolved V genes explain under half, and the rest has no known cause. The sample profile shows some 320,000 clones; roughly 90% of them were found once. The ten largest clones represent 2% to 3% of the sample. The sequenced sample was PBMCs or T cells enriched from blood (not recorded which). These receptors were obtained from a man in his sixties who had recovered from COVID-19.

In its sample, this clone was seen a few times. This chain joins TRBV7-8 and TRBJ1-5; 10 positions match TRBD1. V dropped 3 bases and J dropped 0; count of bases not matched to a gene: 8. CDR1 and CDR2 from the germline V gene are SGHVS and FQNEAQ. This CDR3 comprises 18 residues. This chain's CDR3 is CASSFPGTGVYSNQPQHF. CDR3 nucleotides: TGTGCCAGCAGCTTTCCCGGGACAGGGGTCTATAGCAATCAGCCCCAGCATTTT. The full variable domain, its missing parts supplied by reference TRBV7-8 and TRBJ1-5, is GAGVSQSPRYKVAKRGQDVALRCDPISGHVSLFWYQQALGQGPEFLTYFQNEAQLDKSGLPSDRFFAERPEGSVSTLKIQRTQQEDSAVYLCASSFPGTGVYSNQPQHFGDGTRLSIL.

The chain joins TRBV10-3 to TRBJ2-1; D may be TRBD1 (5 bases). Per germline, CDR1 ENHRY and CDR2 SYGVKD. V was clipped by 2 bases and J by 7 bases, with 12 bases between them. The CDR3 is made up of 14 amino acids. The CDR3 nucleotides are TGTGCCATCAGTGAGGGGGCGTTAGGGAATGAGCAGTTCTTC. Translated: CAISEGALGNEQFF.

To note about this clone: Its ends do not fully match the called genes, so a read error is possible. The V call is TRBV7-7, the J call TRBJ2-2; 10 bases map to TRBD2. From germline, CDR1 is SSHAT and CDR2 FNYEAQ (reference sequence). The CDR3 spans 15 residues. CDR3 sequence (DNA): TGTGCTAGCAGTCCTAGCGGGGGGAACACCGGGGAGCTGTTTTTT. Residues: CASSPSGGNTGELFF.

The count of this clone is one. V is TRBV3-1 (or the pseudogene TRBV3-2) and J is TRBJ1-5, with 10 positions matching TRBD1. The CDR3 has 16 residues. From germline, CDR1 is LGHDT and CDR2 YNNKEL (reference sequence). The J segment lost 4 bases and the V segment lost 4 bases, leaving 7 bases of the junction unmatched. The CDR3 region has the DNA TGTGCCAGCAGCCCAGGGACAGGGGAGGGGAATCAGCCCCAGCATTTT. The encoded protein is CASSPGTGEGNQPQHF.

V and J are TRBV5-1 and TRBJ2-1; 14 positions match TRBD2. V gave up 6 bases and J gave up 8 bases; unmatched junction bases: 7. The CDR3 sequence is 15 residues long. CDR1 and CDR2 (germline): SGHRS, YFSETQ. CDR3 bases: TGCGCCAGCAACCAGGGACTAGCGGGAGTGGATGAGCAGTTCTTC. Its protein is CASNQGLAGVDEQFF.

The chain is built from TRBV11-2 and TRBJ1-1, with TRBD1 identical over 9 bases. Germline assignment: CDR1 SGHAT and CDR2 FQNNGV. The V and J ends lost 5 bases and 0 bases, in that order; junction bases with no gene match: 4. CDR3 length equals 15 residues. The CDR3 spells CASSIGTGLNTEAFF. The CDR3 coding sequence is TGTGCCAGCAGCATTGGGACAGGGTTGAACACTGAAGCTTTCTTT.

V usage is TRBV7-8 and J usage is TRBJ1-4; D remains ambiguous. V was pared by 7 bases and J by 0 bases, with 9 bases between. The CDR3 consists of 14 residues. Looked up from germline, CDR1 is SGHVS and CDR2 is FQNEAQ. The CDR3 spells CASKPGTTNEKLFF. CDR3 coding DNA: TGTGCCAGCAAACCGGGGACAACTAATGAAAAACTGTTTTTT.

CDR3 amino acids: CAWSVGQGGQPQHF. CDR3 coding DNA: TGTGCCTGGAGTGTTGGACAGGGCGGTCAGCCCCAGCATTTT. This chain links TRBV30 with TRBJ1-5; 8 nucleotides agree with TRBD1. V lost 0 bases, J lost 6 bases, and 4 bases stayed unmatched. CDR1 is GTSNPN, CDR2 SVGIG, per germline (reference sequence). CDR3 length equals 14 residues.

This rearrangement joins TRBV10-2 to TRBJ1-2; D is unclear. The CDR3 is 14 residues long. Germline lookup yields CDR1 WSHSY and CDR2 SAAADI. The germline V and J ends were trimmed by 2 bases and 1 base, with 8 bases remaining between them. DNA of the CDR3: TGCGCCAGCAGTGAGGGGAGTATTAACTATGGCTACACCTTC. It encodes CASSEGSINYGYTF.

This rearrangement joins TRBV5-1 to TRBJ2-2; a possible D gene is TRBD1 (10 bases). Germline loops: CDR1 SGHRS, CDR2 YFSETQ. The CDR3 length is 20 residues. V lost 5 bases and J lost 5, with 31 bases in between. The CDR3 is CASSLKRGDRGTTRTGELFF. CDR3 bases: TGCGCCAGCAGTCTGAAGCGGGGGGACAGGGGTACAACCCGGACCGGGGAGCTGTTTTTT. Drawing the rest from reference TRBV5-1 and TRBJ2-2, the complete variable domain is KAGVTQTPRYLIKTRGQQVTLSCSPISGHRSVSWYQQTPGQGLQFLFEYFSETQRNKGNFPGRFSGRQFSNSRSEMNVSTLELGDSALYLCASSLKRGDRGTTRTGELFFGEGSRLTVL.

This clone has only one observation. The genes are TRBV9 and TRBJ2-2, with 10 bases matching TRBD1. The CDR3 length is 15 residues. Trimming cost V 3 bases and J 5 bases; bases outside gene matches: 4. Germline values: CDR1 SGDLS, CDR2 YYNGEE. The CDR3 loop reads CASSDRTGGTGELFF. CDR3 DNA sequence: TGTGCCAGCAGCGACAGGACAGGGGGAACCGGGGAGCTGTTTTTT.

The chain couples TRBV27 to TRBJ2-2; D unclear. The CDR3 is made up of 17 amino acids. V gave up 3 bases and J gave up 1 base, with 15 bases separating them. Germline lookup yields CDR1 MNHEY and CDR2 SMNVEV (reference sequence). CDR3 sequence reads: CASSFSIVRGNTGELFF. The CDR3 DNA is TGTGCCAGCAGTTTTAGCATCGTTCGAGGGAACACCGGGGAGCTGTTTTTT.

V and J are TRBV7-2 and TRBJ2-3, with a weak D call TRBD1 (6 bases). Trimming removed 4 bases from V and 0 bases from J, with 17 bases in between. CDR1 and CDR2 from the germline V gene are SGHTA and FQGNSA. CDR3 length: 17 residues. The CDR3 nucleotides read TGTGCCAGCAGCTCGGGCCCCGGGACACCTAGCACAGATACGCAGTATTTT. Protein product: CASSSGPGTPSTDTQYF.